This TCR beta chain was sequenced in a study of T cell responses to AZD1222 COVID-19 vaccine. Trimming shortened V by 2 bases and J by 6 bases, and 11 bases separated the two germline ends. Germline assignment: CDR1 SEHNR and CDR2 FQNEAQ (reference sequence). CDR3 length: 14 amino acids. Only in-frame clones appear in the TCRdb table, and some are missing; sequencing was by immunoSEQ multiplex PCR. This table holds some 120,000 clones, 85% to 95% found once. This chain joins TRBV7-9 and TRBJ2-1; tentatively, D is TRBD2 (6 bases). This specimen was peripheral blood, taken on day 0 of AZD1222 vaccination. This clonotype originated in an adult in good health. The CDR3 DNA reads as TGTGCCAGCAGCTTAAGGGTAGCGGTCAATGAGCAGTTCTTC. It is translated as CASSLRVAVNEQFF.